A single sample is the source of the 26 T cell receptor beta chains below, sequenced in a study of CD8 T cells in Susac syndrome. Reverse transcription used about 0.45 to 1 ug RNA and random hexamers. TCRdb passed the immunoSEQ multiplex PCR reads through MiXCR, listing each CDR3 protein once. The sample lists roughly 330,000 distinct CDR3 sequences, roughly 94% occurring once. Material: CD4+ T cells from PBMCs. Every receptor here comes from a human donor with multiple sclerosis.

V usage is TRBV29-1 and J usage is TRBJ2-5, with TRBD2 matching 10 bases. Germline V CDR1 and CDR2: SQVTM, ANQGSEA. The V and J ends lost 4 bases and 4 bases, in that order; junction bases with no gene match: 9. The length of the CDR3 is 15 residues. The CDR3 loop reads CSVGGQRGGLETQYF. The CDR3 DNA reads TGCAGCGTTGGGGGCCAGCGGGGGGGCCTAGAGACCCAGTACTTC.

This clonotype appeared a single time. The rearrangement joins TRBV5-5 to TRBJ1-2; D is uncertain. The germline V and J ends were trimmed by 2 bases and 6 bases, with 14 bases remaining between them. Germline V gene lookup returns CDR1 SGHKS and CDR2 YYEKEE (reference sequence). The CDR3 spans 14 residues. This CDR3 reads CASSFRTGNNGYTF. The CDR3 region has the DNA TGTGCCAGCAGCTTTCGGACGGGGAATAATGGCTACACCTTC.

The rearrangement links TRBV12-3 or TRBV12-4 to TRBJ2-2; 7 nucleotides match TRBD2. The CDR3 runs 13 residues. With V trimmed by 11 bases and J by 1 base, 4 bases remained unmatched. The CDR3 here is CAAGDLNTGELFF. As DNA, the CDR3 is TGTGCCGCGGGGGACCTGAACACCGGGGAGCTGTTTTTT.

This sequence joins TRBV7-3 and TRBJ1-1, with D hard to call. The CDR3 has 19 residues. Trimming shortened V by 0 bases and J by 1 base, and 21 bases separated the two germline ends. The V gene's germline CDR1 is SGHTA and CDR2 FQGTGA. CDR3 amino acids: CASSLTAFAAPRKNTEAFF. The CDR3 nucleotides are TGTGCCAGCAGCTTAACCGCATTCGCGGCCCCACGAAAGAACACTGAAGCTTTCTTT.

This chain uses TRBV7-2 with TRBJ2-1; 12 nucleotides agree with TRBD2. Germline V gene lookup returns CDR1 SGHTA and CDR2 FQGNSA. The V gene end was trimmed by 4 bases and the J gene end by 6 bases; junction bases not matched to a gene: 7. The CDR3 is 16 residues long. This CDR3 is CASSSSGRARGNEQFF. In DNA form, the CDR3 reads TGTGCCAGCAGCTCTAGCGGGAGGGCACGCGGCAATGAGCAGTTCTTC.

J is TRBJ2-7 and V is TRBV12-3 or TRBV12-4; 14 bases are shared with TRBD2. The J segment lost 0 bases and the V segment lost 5 bases, leaving 9 bases of the junction unmatched. CDR3 length: 18 amino acids. CDR3 loop: CASSQTSGRATLSYEQYF. CDR3 DNA: TGTGCCAGCAGTCAGACTAGCGGGAGGGCCACTCTCTCCTACGAGCAGTACTTC.

The rearrangement joins TRBV20-1 to TRBJ1-4; 12 bases map to TRBD1. Per the germline V gene, CDR1 is DFQATT and CDR2 is SNEGSKA (reference sequence). Trimming cost V 6 bases and J 5 bases; bases outside gene matches: 7. This CDR3 has 15 residues. CDR3: CSAGQGASRNEKLFF. The DNA for the CDR3 is TGCAGTGCGGGACAGGGGGCATCCCGGAATGAAAAACTGTTTTTT.

The V gene is TRBV5-1, the J gene TRBJ2-1, with unresolved D. Looked up from germline, CDR1 is SGHRS and CDR2 is YFSETQ. Trimming stripped 0 bases from V and 4 bases from J, with 14 bases between. The CDR3 covers 16 residues. CDR3 residues: CASSLVGPTLYNEQFF. As DNA, the CDR3 is TGCGCCAGCAGCTTGGTTGGCCCGACTCTTTACAATGAGCAGTTCTTC.

The gene calls are TRBV5-1 and TRBJ2-5; D might be TRBD1 (5 bases). The germline CDR1 and CDR2 sequences are SGHRS and YFSETQ. The CDR3 length is 16 residues. Trimming removed 2 bases from V and 5 bases from J, with 19 bases in between. CDR3 DNA sequence: TGCGCCAGCAGCTTAGAAAGCAGGGTCTTCTCCGAGACCCAGTACTTC. Its translation: CASSLESRVFSETQYF.

The chain has TRBV19 and TRBJ1-1, with D possibly TRBD1 on 6 matching bases. Germline CDR1 reads LNHDA; CDR2 reads SQIVND (reference sequence). V was cut by 5 bases and J by 3 bases, with 13 bases left in between. This CDR3 is 14 amino acids long. The chain's CDR3 is CASSLQGIDTEAFF. CDR3 DNA: TGTGCCAGTAGTTTACAGGGTATCGACACTGAAGCTTTCTTT.

The chain uses TRBV12-3 or TRBV12-4 and TRBJ2-1; D call uncertain. The CDR3 sequence is 14 residues long. V was clipped by 3 bases and J by 4 bases, with 10 bases between them. The DNA of the CDR3 is TGTGCCAGCAGTTTTACGGACCTTTACAATGAGCAGTTCTTC. Protein sequence: CASSFTDLYNEQFF.

The V gene is TRBV5-1, the J gene TRBJ1-2; D possibly corresponds to TRBD1 (5 bases). This CDR3 region has 15 residues. V was clipped by 0 bases and J by 8 bases, with 17 bases between them. Germline CDR1 SGHRS, CDR2 YFSETQ. DNA of the CDR3: TGCGCCAGCAGCTTGGAGGGCAGGGCCCTTCGCGGCTACACCTTC. It specifies CASSLEGRALRGYTF.

The CDR3 region is CAISEGRTSGSTDTQYF. CDR3 nucleotide sequence: TGTGCCATCAGTGAAGGTCGGACTAGCGGGAGCACAGATACGCAGTATTTT. This rearrangement joins TRBV10-3 to TRBJ2-3; TRBD2 matches at 11 bases. The V gene's germline CDR1 is ENHRY and CDR2 SYGVKD. V lost 3 bases to trimming and J lost 0 bases; unmatched junction nucleotides: 5. The CDR3 is made up of 17 amino acids.

V and J are TRBV12-3 or TRBV12-4 and TRBJ2-5; no reliable D call. V gave up 2 bases and J gave up 4 bases, with 8 bases separating them. The CDR3 is 13 residues long. The CDR3 sequence: CASSLRTLETQYF. For the CDR3, the DNA is TGTGCCAGCAGTTTACGGACGTTAGAGACCCAGTACTTC.

The V and J genes are TRBV10-2 and TRBJ2-3; 8 bases match TRBD1. CDR1 is WSHSY, CDR2 SAAADI, per germline. CDR3 length equals 16 residues. V lost 6 bases and J lost 1; bases outside the gene matches: 9. In DNA form, the CDR3 reads TGCGCCAGCAGAGACTGGGGACAGGAGGGCACAGATACGCAGTATTTT. This encodes CASRDWGQEGTDTQYF.

The chain employs TRBV6-2 or TRBV6-3 and TRBJ2-5; perhaps TRBD2 as D (5 bases). The CDR3 totals 13 residues. The germline V gene has CDR1 MNHEY and CDR2 SVGEGT. The V end lost 4 bases, the J end lost 5 bases, and 11 bases lay between the germline ends. The CDR3 loop is CASSSRTQETQYF. The CDR3 coding sequence is TGTGCCAGCAGTTCCCGGACTCAGGAGACCCAGTACTTC.

This sequence joins TRBV6-5 and TRBJ2-7; either TRBD1 or TRBD2 may fit D (5 bases each). Per germline, CDR1 MNHEY and CDR2 SVGAGI. This CDR3 contains 13 residues. Trimming removed 2 bases at V and 5 bases at J, with 10 bases between. For the CDR3, the DNA is TGTGCCAGCAGTTACGAGGGGCTCCACGAGCAGTACTTC. Translating gives CASSYEGLHEQYF.

The chain is built from TRBV7-3 and TRBJ1-1; tentatively, D is TRBD1 (5 bases). The CDR3 length is 15 residues. V was trimmed by 1 base and J by 4 bases, leaving 13 bases between them. The germline CDR1 and CDR2 sequences are SGHTA and FQGTGA. This CDR3 reads CASSLRGGSGTEAFF. DNA of the CDR3: TGTGCCAGCAGCTTAAGGGGGGGAAGCGGCACTGAAGCTTTCTTT. Supplemented by reference TRBV7-3 and TRBJ1-1, the full variable domain reads GAGVSQTPSNKVTEKGKYVELRCDPISGHTALYWYRQSLGQGPEFLIYFQGTGAADDSGLPNDRFFAVRPEGSVSTLKIQRTERGDSAVYLCASSLRGGSGTEAFFGQGTRLTVV.

This clonotype was detected a few times. The CDR3 nucleotides are TGCGCCAGCACCGAAGCGGGGTCCTCCTACAATGAGCAGTTCTTC. Encoded protein: CASTEAGSSYNEQFF. The rearrangement links TRBV5-1 to TRBJ2-1, with 7 bases lining up with TRBD2. Germline assignment: CDR1 SGHRS and CDR2 YFSETQ. This CDR3 region has 15 residues. J was trimmed by 0 bases and V by 6 bases; bases with no gene match: 6. Full variable domain (remainder filled in from reference TRBV5-1 and TRBJ2-1): KAGVTQTPRYLIKTRGQQVTLSCSPISGHRSVSWYQQTPGQGLQFLFEYFSETQRNKGNFPGRFSGRQFSNSRSEMNVSTLELGDSALYLCASTEAGSSYNEQFFGPGTRLTVL.

The chain couples TRBV6-6 to TRBJ1-5, with D unresolved. CDR1 and CDR2 (germline): MNHNY, SVGAGI (reference sequence). CDR3 size: 14 residues. Trimming removed 5 bases from V and 6 bases from J, with 14 bases in between. In DNA form, the CDR3 reads TGTGCCAGCAGTCCCCAGGAGATGGTTCAGCCCCAGCATTTT. It translates to CASSPQEMVQPQHF.

The J gene is TRBJ2-7, the V gene TRBV18, with a possible D match to TRBD1 (7 bases). The V end lost 6 bases, the J end lost 3 bases, and 15 bases lay between the germline ends. The germline V gene encodes CDR1 KGHSH and CDR2 LQKENI. The CDR3 runs to 14 residues. The CDR3 DNA is TGTGCCAGCTCTGCCAGGGGGGATCTCTACGAGCAGTACTTC. It is translated as CASSARGDLYEQYF.

Turning to this clonotype: Mismatch with germline at one junction end may stem from a read error. The chain uses TRBV7-7 and TRBJ2-1; 9 bases fit TRBD1. Germline V gene data show CDR1 as SSHAT and CDR2 as FNYEAQ (reference sequence). CDR3 length: 13 residues. This chain's CDR3 is CASSPQTGGEQFF. DNA for the CDR3: TGTGCTAGCAGCCCCCAGACAGGGGGAGAGCAGTTCTTC.

This chain uses TRBV19 with TRBJ1-1; TRBD1 matches 10 bases. The CDR3 consists of 15 residues. Germline assignment: CDR1 LNHDA and CDR2 SQIVND (reference sequence). J lost 2 bases, V lost 5 bases, and 5 bases had no gene match. CDR3 amino acids: CASSPRTGGNTEAFF. The CDR3 coding sequence is TGTGCCAGTAGTCCTCGGACAGGGGGTAACACTGAAGCTTTCTTT.

The sample holds one count of this clonotype. The chain has TRBV27 and TRBJ2-2; D might be TRBD2 (6 bases). Germline V CDR1 and CDR2: MNHEY, SMNVEV (reference sequence). This CDR3 is 16 amino acids long. The V end lost 3 bases, the J end lost 6 bases, and 17 bases lay between the germline ends. CDR3 nucleotide sequence: TGTGCCAGCAGTTTTATTGGCGGGGTACCACCCGGGGAGCTGTTTTTT. Its protein product is CASSFIGGVPPGELFF.

V is TRBV19 and J is TRBJ1-5; 10 bases are a match to TRBD1. The CDR3 consists of 15 residues. The V and J ends lost 5 bases and 5 bases, in that order; junction bases with no gene match: 6. Germline lookup yields CDR1 LNHDA and CDR2 SQIVND (reference sequence). In DNA, the CDR3 is TGTGCCAGTAGTCCCGACAGGGGGCGCCATCAGCCCCAGCATTTT. The encoded protein is CASSPDRGRHQPQHF.

V and J are TRBV5-1 and TRBJ2-5, with 7 bases lining up with TRBD2. Trimming at V came to 5 bases and at J to 2 bases, leaving 9 bases not matched to a gene. The CDR3 is 15 amino acids. Per the germline V gene, CDR1 is SGHRS and CDR2 is YFSETQ. The CDR3 DNA reads TGCGCCAGCAGACCCTTTGAACTAGCGCAAGAGACCCAGTACTTC. Protein: CASRPFELAQETQYF. Full variable domain (remainder filled in from reference TRBV5-1 and TRBJ2-5): KAGVTQTPRYLIKTRGQQVTLSCSPISGHRSVSWYQQTPGQGLQFLFEYFSETQRNKGNFPGRFSGRQFSNSRSEMNVSTLELGDSALYLCASRPFELAQETQYFGPGTRLLVL.